Reported below is one T cell receptor (beta chain). The CDR3 has 12 residues. V was cut by 11 bases and J by 4 bases, with 11 bases left in between. Germline lookup yields CDR1 LNHDA and CDR2 SQIVND (reference sequence). This record belongs to a study of radiation and T cells in renal cell carcinoma. As for time point: baseline pretreatment blood. Documented treatment: 15 Gy SBRT to primary tumor, nephrectomy 4 weeks later. Radiation-treated patients gave blood at baseline, week 2 and week 4. Some clones are missing from TCRdb's copy, which holds only in-frame ones; the method was immunoSEQ multiplex PCR. Altogether approximately 100,000 clones are present, approximately 86% being singletons, with the ten largest covering roughly 8%.

The specimen was blood, collected from a patient whose treatment included radiotherapy and nephrectomy. This clonotype was sampled from a man over 45 with renal cell carcinoma. The chain is built from TRBV19 and TRBJ2-2; D is ambiguous. The CDR3 nucleotides read TGTGCCGTACATTCTCTCACCGGGGAGCTGTTTTTT. Translated, it gives CAVHSLTGELFF.